This T cell receptor beta chain was retrieved from a study of blood T cell repertoires in COVID-19. Study details: T cells, B-cell-depleted T cells, or PBMCs provided the cDNA or gDNA that served as material.

As originally analysed: Reference gene primer amplification gave estimated nucleated cell counts. TCRdb's table, derived via immunoSEQ multiplex PCR, lists solely in-frame clones and lacks some. The DNA was the basis for D and trimming; V, J and clone size are from that table. This sample has about 280,000 clones, with roughly 86% found just once. Germline CDR1 is SGHRS and CDR2 is YFSETQ. The CDR3 spans 15 residues. Trimming cost V 7 bases and J 4 bases; bases outside gene matches: 11. The sample was peripheral blood. The chain links TRBV5-1 to TRBJ2-7; TRBD2 matches 10 bases. The TCR originated in a woman aged 25-40 years who had recovered from COVID-19. The CDR3 spells CASAMGASGSYEQYF. CDR3 coding DNA: TGCGCCAGCGCCATGGGGGCTAGCGGGAGTTACGAGCAGTACTTC. The full variable domain, rest sourced from reference TRBV5-1 and TRBJ2-7, is KAGVTQTPRYLIKTRGQQVTLSCSPISGHRSVSWYQQTPGQGLQFLFEYFSETQRNKGNFPGRFSGRQFSNSRSEMNVSTLELGDSALYLCASAMGASGSYEQYFGPGTRLTVT.